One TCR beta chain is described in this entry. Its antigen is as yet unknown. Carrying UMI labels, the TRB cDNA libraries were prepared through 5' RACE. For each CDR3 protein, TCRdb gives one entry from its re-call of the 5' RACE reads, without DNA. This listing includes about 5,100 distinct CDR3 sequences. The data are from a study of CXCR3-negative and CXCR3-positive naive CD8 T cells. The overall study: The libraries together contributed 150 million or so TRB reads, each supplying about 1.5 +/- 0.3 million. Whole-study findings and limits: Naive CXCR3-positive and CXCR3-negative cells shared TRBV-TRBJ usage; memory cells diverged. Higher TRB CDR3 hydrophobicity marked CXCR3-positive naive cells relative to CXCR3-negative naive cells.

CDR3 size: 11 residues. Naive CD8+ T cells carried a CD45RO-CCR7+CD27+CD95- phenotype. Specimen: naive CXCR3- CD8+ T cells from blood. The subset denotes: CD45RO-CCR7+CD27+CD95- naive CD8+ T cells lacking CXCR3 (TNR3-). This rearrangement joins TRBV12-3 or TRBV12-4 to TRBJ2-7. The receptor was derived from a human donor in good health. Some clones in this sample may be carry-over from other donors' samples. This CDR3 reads CASSLLGEQYF.